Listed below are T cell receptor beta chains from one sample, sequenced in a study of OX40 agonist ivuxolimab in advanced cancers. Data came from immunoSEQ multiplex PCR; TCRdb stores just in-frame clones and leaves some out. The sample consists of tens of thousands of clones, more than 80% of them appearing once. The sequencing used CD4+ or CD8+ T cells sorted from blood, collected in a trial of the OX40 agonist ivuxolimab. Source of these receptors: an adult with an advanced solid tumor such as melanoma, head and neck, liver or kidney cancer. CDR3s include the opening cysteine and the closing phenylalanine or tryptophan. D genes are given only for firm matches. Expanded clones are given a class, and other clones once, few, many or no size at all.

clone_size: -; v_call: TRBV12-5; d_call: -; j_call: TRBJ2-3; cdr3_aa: CASALLLSTDTQYF; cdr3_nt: TGTGCTAGTGCCCTCCTACTGAGCACAGATACGCAGTATTTT
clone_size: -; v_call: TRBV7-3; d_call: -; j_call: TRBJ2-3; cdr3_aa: CASSLRGGQQIYTDTQYF; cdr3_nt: TGTGCCAGCAGCTTAAGGGGGGGACAACAAATTTACACAGATACGCAGTATTTT
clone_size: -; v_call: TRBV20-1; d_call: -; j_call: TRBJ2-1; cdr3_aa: CSASDYNEQFF; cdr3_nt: TGCAGTGCTAGCGACTACAATGAGCAGTTCTTC
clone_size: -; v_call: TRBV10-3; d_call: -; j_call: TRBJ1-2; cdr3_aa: CAISPTLIVGSGYTF; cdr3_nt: TGTGCCATCAGTCCTACCCTTATTGTTGGGAGTGGCTACACCTTC
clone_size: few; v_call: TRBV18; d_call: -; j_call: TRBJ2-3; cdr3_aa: CASSPGDFGDTRTDTQYF; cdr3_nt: TGTGCCAGCTCACCCGGCGATTTCGGGGACACCCGCACAGATACGCAGTATTTT
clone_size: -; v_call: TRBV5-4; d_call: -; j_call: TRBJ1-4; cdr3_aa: CASSLRDKNEKLFF; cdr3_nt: TGTGCCAGCAGCTTGCGGGACAAAAATGAAAAACTGTTTTTT
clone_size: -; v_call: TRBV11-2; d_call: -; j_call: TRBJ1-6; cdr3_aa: CASSFSDTNSPLHF; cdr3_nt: TGTGCCAGCAGCTTTTCCGATACTAATTCACCCCTCCACTTT
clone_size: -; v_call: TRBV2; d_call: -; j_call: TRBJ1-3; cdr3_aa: CASRSGAGEVGNTIYF; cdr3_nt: TGTGCCAGCAGATCAGGGGCGGGTGAAGTCGGAAACACCATATATTTT
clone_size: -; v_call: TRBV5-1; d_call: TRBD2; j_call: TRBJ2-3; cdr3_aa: CASSPGRGFSDTQYF; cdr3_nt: TGCGCCAGCAGCCCGGGGCGGGGGTTCTCAGATACGCAGTATTTT
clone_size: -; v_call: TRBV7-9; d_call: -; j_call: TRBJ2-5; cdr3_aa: CASSLFGGSGETQYF; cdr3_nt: TGTGCCAGCAGCTTATTTGGAGGGTCAGGAGAGACCCAGTACTTC
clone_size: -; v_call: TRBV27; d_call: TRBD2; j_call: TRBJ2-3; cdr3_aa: CASSLSRLAGGFTDTQYF; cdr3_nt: TGTGCCAGCAGTTTATCCCGACTAGCGGGAGGCTTCACAGATACGCAGTATTTT
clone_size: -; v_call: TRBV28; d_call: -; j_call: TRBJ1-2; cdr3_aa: CASSFLLKDGYTF; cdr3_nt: TGTGCCAGCAGTTTCCTCCTCAAAGATGGCTACACCTTC